The entry below describes one TCR beta chain. Its antigen is not yet known. Per-nucleotide qualities are absent, and no much larger clonotype sits a single base away. This specimen comes from a study of shared clonotypes between healthy human individuals (TCRdb year 2020). A note on the overall study: The cohort comprised two women and three men aged 18 to 49 years. Per donor, leukapheresis produced somewhere between about 0.94 and 9.5 billion PBMCs. Libraries were prepared and TCR repertoires were sequenced by different laboratories using diverse techniques, in order to increase sequencing depth and limit assay-specific biases. For each donor, CD4 naive and CD4 memory were each run on three plates, CD8 naive on two plates, and CD8 memory on one plate. To estimate repertoire size and how much clonotype sharing occurs between individuals, the study deeply sequenced the blood TCR repertoires of roughly 5 healthy adults. General findings and caveats noted by the study authors: Across several donors, roughly 5.1% of naive CD4, approximately 3.6% of naive CD8, 2.3% of memory CD4, and 0.4% to 0.45% of memory CD8 clonotypes were shared. Pairwise subsampling led to the expectation that sequencing depth would affect the degree of clonotype sharing among donors. Higher generation probabilities were observed for clonotypes shared by all four sorted-subset donors than for non-shared clonotypes. Larger estimated clonotype richness was generally found for naive subsets than for memory subsets. Incomplete sequencing was indicated by rarefaction of sorted-subset datasets, despite the large sequencing depth. The genetic and exposure-history diversity represented was limited by the small number of donors. Sampling was limited to blood, and TCR repertoires in tissue likely differ from TCR repertoires in blood.

Using the deep immunoSEQ assay, multiplex PCR amplified TCR CDR3 regions from genomic DNA. For each cell subset, the extracted genomic DNA was distributed evenly across all wells of several immunoSEQ 96-well plates, and each plate served as one replicate. For sorted subsets, around 200 ng genomic DNA, equal to 30,000 or so T cell genomes, was loaded into each replicate PCR. Purified libraries were measured with a Qubit 3.0 fluorometer, size-checked on a Bioanalyzer 2100, and measured again with the KAPA Library Quantification kit. Each immunoSEQ 96-well plate was sequenced on its own single-read 150-cycle Illumina NextSeq 550 flow cell. The paper's processing steps were these. Because the immunoSEQ output held only junctional sequences and lacked quality scores, the filtering could not match the filtering applied to full-length reads. Sequences were annotated with PyIR, a Python wrapper for IgBLAST v1.9, and V/J genes and CDR3 were assigned using IMGT germline references. Reads were removed for weak V/J assignments (E-value above 1e-6), missing CDR3, stop codons, out-of-frame junctions, or ambiguous translated residues. V3J clonotypes were defined as sequences sharing the same inferred V gene, J gene, and CDR3 amino acid sequence. Percentage overlap between repertoires was computed as shared unique clonotypes divided by the size of the smaller repertoire. Repertoire richness was assessed with RTK rarefaction, the Chao1 estimator, and Recon v2.1 estimates of unobserved clonotypes. OLGA was used to compute generation probabilities for all TCRbeta clonotypes that the gDNA method yielded from a few donors. Held by TCRdb, this immuneACCESS table contains in-frame sequences only and omits some clones. Under half of the omission traces to an unresolved V gene where checked; the cause of the rest is unknown. V, J and clone size derive from that table, while D and trimming were established from the DNA sequence. This sample gives about 2.4 million clones in total; over 85% of them show up just once. The ten largest make up about 0.38% of the sample.

The germline V gene sets CDR1 to SGHTA and CDR2 to FQGNSA. From its cysteine to its phenylalanine, the CDR3 spans 15 amino acids. The kept DNA is CDR3 alone, 45 bases in frame from the first base. The germline ends are 16 bases apart after V is trimmed by 5 bases and J by 2 bases. The donors were healthy, HIV-negative adults who had no recently reported acute infections or vaccinations. Every donor was a Caucasian adult residing in Nashville, Tennessee, USA. Magnetic negative selection was used to enrich CD4+ T cells, after which naive cells were positively selected on CD45RA and the negative fraction became the memory subset. Blood was collected by leukapheresis, and PBMCs were isolated by Ficoll-Histopaque density gradient centrifugation and then cryopreserved in liquid nitrogen vapor phase. Purity and quantity of every magnetically sorted T cell population were checked by analytical flow cytometry. Genomic DNA was isolated from each sorted fraction and quantified by UV absorbance on a Nanodrop 2000c.

The rearrangement joined TRBV7-2 to TRBJ2-7; no D gene call is confident. The sequenced sample consisted of naive CD4+ T cells from PBMCs. Sample cell subset or site, as interpreted from the label and publication: CD45RA+ positively selected. The origin of this receptor is a man aged 18-30 years in good health. Some clones in this sample may be carry-over from other donors' samples. In nucleotides, the sequence is TGTGCCAGCAGCCTAGATCCGACTCGCACCTACGAGCAGTACTTC. It translates to CASSLDPTRTYEQYF.